The present T cell receptor beta chain was sequenced within a study of chemoradiotherapy in HPV16-positive cancers. About the study: A couple of HPV16-positive patients' cells yielded candidate HPV-specific clones and common motifs.

The repertoire was sequenced with immunoSEQ multiplex PCR; TCRdb's copy has only in-frame clones and lacks some. Altogether about 67,000 clones are present, about nine tenths being singletons, with the ten largest covering 4% to 4.5%. The receptor comes from a human donor with HPV-associated anogenital cancer. The sequencing used blood, collected from a patient who underwent chemoradiotherapy.

Written as DNA, the CDR3 is TGTGCCAGTAGCGGAGACTACACTGAAGCTTTCTTT. Residues: CASSGDYTEAFF. The chain is built from TRBV19 and TRBJ1-1; D unclear. The CDR3 contains 12 residues. Germline V gene lookup returns CDR1 LNHDA and CDR2 SQIVND (reference sequence). Trimming removed 6 bases at V and 3 bases at J, with 8 bases between.